Following are 27 T cell receptor beta chains from one sample sequenced in a study of T cells in tumors after PD-1 blockade. The method was immunoSEQ multiplex PCR; TCRdb's version includes in-frame clones alone and lacks a portion of them. Of about 13,000 clones listed, 50% to 70% were seen once; the top ten hold 20% to 30%. The material sequenced was tumor tissue, taken before anti-PD-1 treatment. The source of these receptors is a human donor with cutaneous squamous cell carcinoma.

The CDR3 sequence: CASSFSAAQREQYF. CDR3 nucleotides: TGTGCCAGCAGCTTCAGCGCGGCGCAGAGGGAGCAGTACTTC. V is TRBV5-4 and J is TRBJ2-7, with D unclear. The CDR3 runs 14 residues. Deletions cut 2 bases from V and 7 bases from J, with 16 bases between. Looked up from germline, CDR1 is SGHNT and CDR2 is YYREEE (reference sequence).

The CDR3 protein is CASSIEGYYGYTF. CDR3 bases: TGTGCCAGTAGTATAGAGGGGTACTATGGCTACACCTTC. This chain joins TRBV19 and TRBJ1-2; no firm D call. The V and J ends lost 0 bases and 3 bases respectively, with 5 bases between them. The CDR3 is 13 amino acids. Germline loops: CDR1 LNHDA, CDR2 SQIVND (reference sequence).

The V gene is TRBV19, the J gene TRBJ2-5; 9 bases agree with TRBD1. CDR1 is LNHDA, CDR2 SQIVND, per germline (reference sequence). V was pared by 1 base and J by 5 bases, with 5 bases of the junction left unmatched. The CDR3 contains 15 residues. The CDR3 reads CASSIGRGTGETQYF. CDR3 sequence (DNA): TGTGCCAGTAGTATAGGCCGCGGGACAGGGGAGACCCAGTACTTC.

J is TRBJ1-1 and V is TRBV19; 8 bases align to TRBD1. The CDR3 has 15 amino acids. The germline gives CDR1 LNHDA, CDR2 SQIVND (reference sequence). With V trimmed by 11 bases and J by 4 bases, 15 bases remained unmatched. The CDR3 loop reads CAANGDRGQGTEAFF. The CDR3 nucleotides are TGTGCCGCAAATGGAGACAGGGGTCAGGGCACTGAAGCTTTCTTT.

The genes are TRBV5-8 and TRBJ2-1; TRBD2 agrees at 9 bases. The CDR3 has 17 amino acids. Germline V gene lookup returns CDR1 SGHTS and CDR2 YDEGEE. The trim removed 4 bases at V and 0 bases at J, leaving 8 bases unmatched. The CDR3 sequence: CASSRSGSARSYNEQFF. CDR3 in DNA: TGTGCCAGCAGCCGTAGCGGGAGTGCCCGCTCCTACAATGAGCAGTTCTTC.

This clone qualifies as medium-sized. V is TRBV12-3 or TRBV12-4 and J is TRBJ2-1; no clear D. Between the trimmed V and J ends, which lost 6 bases and 10 bases, there was a span of 13 bases. There are 12 residues in the CDR3. The CDR3 DNA reads as TGTGCCAGCAGCCCCCCGGGTTGGGAGCAGTTCTTC. It translates to CASSPPGWEQFF.

V and J are TRBV11-3 and TRBJ2-2, with TRBD2 identical over 7 bases. The CDR3 contains 16 residues. The V segment lost 4 bases and the J segment 0 bases; nucleotides outside the gene matches: 5. Germline lookup yields CDR1 SGHNT and CDR2 YENEEA. The CDR3 DNA sequence: TGTGCCAGCAGCTCGTGGGGGGGAGCGAACACCGGGGAGCTGTTTTTT. Its translation is CASSSWGGANTGELFF.

The rearrangement uses TRBV7-6 and TRBJ2-5; no reliable D call. Germline loops: CDR1 SGHVS, CDR2 FNYEAQ. Trimming stripped 8 bases from V and 4 bases from J, with 8 bases between. The CDR3 sequence is 11 residues long. This CDR3 is CASALRETQYF. In nucleotides, the CDR3 is TGTGCCAGCGCCTTGCGAGAGACCCAGTACTTC.

V usage is TRBV7-6 and J usage is TRBJ1-1; D unclear. The germline gives CDR1 SGHVS, CDR2 FNYEAQ. The CDR3 covers 14 residues. Trimming took 2 bases from V and 0 from J, leaving 7 bases between them. CDR3 in DNA: TGTGCCAGCAGCTTATCAGAGATGAACACTGAAGCTTTCTTT. Translating it yields CASSLSEMNTEAFF.

This rearrangement joins TRBV7-9 to TRBJ1-4; TRBD1 agrees at 7 bases. The V gene end was trimmed by 6 bases and the J gene end by 4 bases; junction bases not matched to a gene: 5. The CDR3 covers 14 residues. The germline V gene has CDR1 SEHNR and CDR2 FQNEAQ (reference sequence). The CDR3 DNA reads as TGTGCCAGCAGATCCACAGGGGTTAATGAAAAACTGTTTTTT. Translation: CASRSTGVNEKLFF.

The V gene is TRBV12-3 or TRBV12-4, the J gene TRBJ2-1, with D unresolved. V was trimmed by 2 bases and J by 10 bases, leaving 9 bases between them. The length of the CDR3 is 12 residues. The CDR3 coding sequence is TGTGCCAGCAGTTTATACCGGCCCGAGCAGTTCTTC. Protein: CASSLYRPEQFF.

This sequence joins TRBV6-1 and TRBJ2-1; TRBD1 is a possible D gene (5 bases). This CDR3 has 14 residues. The germline CDR1 and CDR2 sequences are MNHNS and SASEGT. V shed 2 bases and J shed 8 bases, with 13 bases lying between them. The CDR3 loop is CASSESEGVDEQFF. The DNA for the CDR3 is TGTGCCAGCAGTGAATCGGAAGGGGTGGATGAGCAGTTCTTC.

V is TRBV7-2 and J is TRBJ2-3, with 8 positions matching TRBD2. V lost 10 bases, J lost 10 bases, and 19 bases stayed unmatched. The CDR3 runs to 15 residues. The germline V gene has CDR1 SGHTA and CDR2 FQGNSA. The chain's CDR3 is CATAGREDLWVAQYF. DNA for the CDR3: TGTGCCACCGCCGGGCGGGAGGATCTCTGGGTCGCGCAGTATTTT.

This clone was observed a handful of times. V is TRBV27 and J is TRBJ2-2; a possible D gene is TRBD2 (5 bases). The length of the CDR3 is 14 residues. V gave up 3 bases and J gave up 4 bases, with 9 bases separating them. Germline assignment: CDR1 MNHEY and CDR2 SMNVEV (reference sequence). CDR3 DNA: TGTGCCAGCAGTTTCTGGGGAGTCACCGGGGAGCTGTTTTTT. As protein: CASSFWGVTGELFF.

The table lists this clone with a few counts. The V call is TRBV5-1, the J call TRBJ2-6, with D perhaps matching TRBD2 (5 bases). Germline assignment: CDR1 SGHRS and CDR2 YFSETQ. Trimming pared 0 bases from V and 2 bases from J, leaving 6 bases between. The CDR3 spans 15 residues. CDR3 amino acids: CASSLAGTGANVLTF. The CDR3 nucleotides read TGCGCCAGCAGCTTGGCGGGGACTGGGGCCAACGTCCTGACTTTC. The full variable domain, its missing parts supplied by reference TRBV5-1 and TRBJ2-6, is KAGVTQTPRYLIKTRGQQVTLSCSPISGHRSVSWYQQTPGQGLQFLFEYFSETQRNKGNFPGRFSGRQFSNSRSEMNVSTLELGDSALYLCASSLAGTGANVLTFGAGSRLTVL.

For the CDR3, the DNA is TGTGCCAGCATGCACTTTGGGACCTATAATTCACCCCTCCACTTT. Its translation: CASMHFGTYNSPLHF. V usage is TRBV6-5 and J usage is TRBJ1-6; D is uncertain. Per the germline V gene, CDR1 is MNHEY and CDR2 is SVGAGI. V lost 7 bases to trimming and J lost 2 bases, with 12 bases between them. This CDR3 spans 15 amino acids.

The V gene is TRBV6-5, the J gene TRBJ1-1; TRBD1 is a possible D gene (6 bases). CDR1 is MNHEY and CDR2 is SVGAGI in the germline V gene. The CDR3 covers 15 residues. Trimming removed 2 bases at V and 1 base at J, with 11 bases between. The chain's CDR3 is CASSYTETGNTEAFF. CDR3 in DNA: TGTGCCAGCAGTTACACAGAGACAGGGAACACTGAAGCTTTCTTT.

This clone was picked up a small number of times. The rearrangement links TRBV18 to TRBJ2-7, with TRBD1 matching 9 bases. The CDR3 totals 14 residues. In germline, CDR1 is KGHSH, CDR2 LQKENI. The V and J ends lost 3 bases and 4 bases, in that order; junction bases with no gene match: 4. The CDR3 spells CASSPGTGKYEQYF. The CDR3 nucleotides read TGTGCCAGCTCACCCGGGACAGGGAAATACGAGCAGTACTTC.

The chain couples TRBV18 to TRBJ2-6; 9 nucleotides align to TRBD1. CDR1 is KGHSH, CDR2 LQKENI, per germline. The CDR3 has 17 residues. The V and J ends lost 4 bases and 4 bases, in that order; junction bases with no gene match: 8. CDR3 nucleotides: TGTGCCAGCTCACTAACCGACAGGGGGGCCGGGGCCAACGTCCTGACTTTC. Translation gives CASSLTDRGAGANVLTF.

This chain joins TRBV19 and TRBJ1-2; no clear D gene. Trimming removed 3 bases at V and 2 bases at J, with 16 bases between. Germline CDR1 LNHDA, CDR2 SQIVND (reference sequence). The CDR3 covers 16 residues. The CDR3 DNA sequence: TGTGCCAGTAGTATCCCCTGGAAGGGAGTGAACTATGGCTACACCTTC. Its protein product is CASSIPWKGVNYGYTF.

The chain recombines TRBV25-1 with TRBJ1-1; weak D call: TRBD1 (5 bases). V lost 1 base and J lost 1, with 16 bases in between. Germline V lookup: CDR1 MGHDK, CDR2 SYGVNS. The CDR3 consists of 17 residues. The CDR3 is CASSEWGLGRSNTEAFF. The CDR3 nucleotides are TGTGCCAGCAGTGAATGGGGGTTGGGCAGATCGAACACTGAAGCTTTCTTT.

The gene calls are TRBV30 and TRBJ2-7; TRBD1 is a possible D gene (6 bases). With 3 bases removed from V and 3 bases from J, the gap between germline ends came to 6 bases. CDR1 is GTSNPN, CDR2 SVGIG, per germline (reference sequence). The CDR3 is 11 residues long. CDR3 sequence (DNA): TGTGCCTGGAGGGGACACTACGAGCAGTACTTC. Translated: CAWRGHYEQYF.

This chain connects TRBV19 to TRBJ2-5, with D possibly TRBD2 on 5 matching bases. V was cut by 3 bases and J by 5 bases, with 13 bases left in between. This CDR3 region has 14 residues. Germline V gene sequence: CDR1 LNHDA, CDR2 SQIVND (reference sequence). CDR3 amino acids: CASSIGEEWETQYF. The CDR3 region has the DNA TGTGCCAGTAGTATCGGGGAAGAATGGGAGACCCAGTACTTC.

Judged by abundance, this clone is medium-sized. The chain links TRBV2 to TRBJ1-4; D is ambiguous. CDR1 SNHLY and CDR2 FYNNEI come from the germline V gene. Trimming pared 7 bases from V and 6 bases from J, leaving 15 bases between. The CDR3 spans 14 residues. CDR3 loop: CASNSDRAYEKLFF. The CDR3 DNA is TGTGCCAGCAACTCCGATAGGGCTTATGAAAAACTGTTTTTT. Complete variable domain (other parts from reference TRBV2 and TRBJ1-4): EPEVTQTPSHQVTQMGQEVILRCVPISNHLYFYWYRQILGQKVEFLVSFYNNEISEKSEIFDDQFSVERPDGSNFTLKIRSTKLEDSAMYFCASNSDRAYEKLFFGSGTQLSVL.

The table lists this clone with a few counts. CDR3 nucleotides: TGTGCCAGCAACCTCGAAAGGGCTAGCGGGGGAGACGAGCAGTACTTC. Amino acids: CASNLERASGGDEQYF. The chain links TRBV5-4 to TRBJ2-7, with TRBD2 matching over 10 bases. CDR3 size: 16 residues. CDR1 SGHNT and CDR2 YYREEE come from the germline V gene (reference sequence). V was clipped by 6 bases and J by 5 bases; unmatched bases: 14.

The genes are TRBV6-2 or TRBV6-3 and TRBJ2-1; 9 bases align to TRBD1. Germline CDR1 is MNHEY and CDR2 is SVGEGT. V was clipped by 2 bases and J by 8 bases; unmatched bases: 13. The CDR3 extends over 17 amino acids. The CDR3 DNA reads as TGTGCCAGCAGTTACAGGAACCGGGACAGGGTGTGGGATGAGCAGTTCTTC. Translating it yields CASSYRNRDRVWDEQFF.

The chain is built from TRBV2 and TRBJ2-7; D is undetermined. Germline V lookup: CDR1 SNHLY, CDR2 FYNNEI. V dropped 6 bases and J dropped 7 bases, with 13 bases sitting between them. This CDR3 has 12 residues. The CDR3 DNA reads as TGTGCCAGCAGCGTCGGAGCGCGGGAGCAGTACTTC. Translated: CASSVGAREQYF. Together with reference TRBV2 and TRBJ2-7, the CDR3 gives the full variable domain: EPEVTQTPSHQVTQMGQEVILRCVPISNHLYFYWYRQILGQKVEFLVSFYNNEISEKSEIFDDQFSVERPDGSNFTLKIRSTKLEDSAMYFCASSVGAREQYFGPGTRLTVT.